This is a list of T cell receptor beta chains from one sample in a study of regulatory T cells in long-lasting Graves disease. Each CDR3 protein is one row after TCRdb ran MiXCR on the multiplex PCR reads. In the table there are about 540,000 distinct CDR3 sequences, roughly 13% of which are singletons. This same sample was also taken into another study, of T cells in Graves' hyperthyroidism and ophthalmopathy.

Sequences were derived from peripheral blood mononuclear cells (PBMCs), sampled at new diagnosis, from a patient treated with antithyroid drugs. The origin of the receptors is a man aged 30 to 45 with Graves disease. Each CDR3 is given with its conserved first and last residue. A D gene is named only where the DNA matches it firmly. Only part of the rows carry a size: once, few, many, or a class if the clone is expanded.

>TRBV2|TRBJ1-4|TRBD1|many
TGTGCCAGCAGTGAAGAAGGAGGGGGCATTAGACTGTTTTTT
CASSEEGGGIRLFF
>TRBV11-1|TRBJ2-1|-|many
TGTGCCAGCAGCCGCGCGACTGCCTGGAATGAGCAGTTCTTC
CASSRATAWNEQFF
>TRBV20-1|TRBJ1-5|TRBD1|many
TGCAGTGGAACCCTTACAGGGGATCAGCCCCAGCATTTT
CSGTLTGDQPQHF
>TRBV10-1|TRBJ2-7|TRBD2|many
TGCGCCAGCAGCGCGGTGGGAGGACTAGCCCACGAGCAGTACTTC
CASSAVGGLAHEQYF
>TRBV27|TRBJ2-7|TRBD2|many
TGTGCCAGCAGTACGGGACTAGCGGGGAGGGGTGCCTACGAGCAGTACTTC
CASSTGLAGRGAYEQYF
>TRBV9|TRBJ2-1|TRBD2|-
TGTGCCAGCAGCGTGGTAGCGGGAGACTATGGCAATGAGCAGTTCTTC
CASSVVAGDYGNEQFF
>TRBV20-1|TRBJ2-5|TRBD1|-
TGCAGTGTCCCCGGACAGGTTAGCGAGACCCAGTACTTC
CSVPGQVSETQYF
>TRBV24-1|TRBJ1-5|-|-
TGTGCCACCAGTGGGACGGGCCGTGGGCCCCAGCATTTT
CATSGTGRGPQHF
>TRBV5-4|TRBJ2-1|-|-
TGTGCCAGCAGCTCGGCCCGTGACGGGAACAATGAGCAGTTCTTC
CASSSARDGNNEQFF
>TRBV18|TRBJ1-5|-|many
TGTGCCAGCAGCCCAAATAGCAATCAGCCCCAGCATTTT
CASSPNSNQPQHF
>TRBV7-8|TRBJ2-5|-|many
TGTGCCAGCAGCTTAGTCAGGAGGGCCAGGGAGACCCAGTACTTC
CASSLVRRARETQYF
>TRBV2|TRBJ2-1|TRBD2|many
TGTGCCAGCAGTGAGGCGGGGGGGTCCTACGGTGAGCAGTTCTTC
CASSEAGGSYGEQFF
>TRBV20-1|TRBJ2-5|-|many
TGCAGTTCCCCAGCGACGGTTGAAGGAGAGACCCAGTACTTC
CSSPATVEGETQYF
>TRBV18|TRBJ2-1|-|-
TGTGCCAGCTCACCAACCGGGGTCAGCTCCTACAATGAGCAGTTCTTC
CASSPTGVSSYNEQFF
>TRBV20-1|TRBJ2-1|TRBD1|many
TGCAGTGCTGGAGGACAGGGCTTCTCCTACAATGAGCAGTTCTTC
CSAGGQGFSYNEQFF
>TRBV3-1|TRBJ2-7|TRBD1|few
TGTGCCGGCAGCCGCGGGACAGGGTCCTCCTACGAGCAGTACTTC
CAGSRGTGSSYEQYF
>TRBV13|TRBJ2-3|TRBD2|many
TGTGCCAGCAGCGGAGGACTAGCGGGAGAAGCGCAGTATTTT
CASSGGLAGEAQYF
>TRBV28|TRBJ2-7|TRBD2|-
TGTGCCAGCAGTTTATTAGGGGCGAAGACTAGCGGGCCACCCTACGAGCAGTACTTC
CASSLLGAKTSGPPYEQYF
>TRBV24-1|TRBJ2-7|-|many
TGTGCCACCAGTGTGGGGTGGGACAACGAGCAGTACTTC
CATSVGWDNEQYF
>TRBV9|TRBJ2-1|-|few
TGTGCCAGCAGCGTAGGTCCGGAGGCCGCTAGTTATGAGCAGTTCTTC
CASSVGPEAASYEQFF
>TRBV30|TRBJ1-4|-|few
TGTGCCTGGAGTGAGGGCAGTTTCGATGAAAAACTGTTTTTT
CAWSEGSFDEKLFF
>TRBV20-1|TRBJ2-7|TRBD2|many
TGCAGTGCTAGTGGGCGGGAGGGCCCTCTCAACGAGCAGTACTTC
CSASGREGPLNEQYF
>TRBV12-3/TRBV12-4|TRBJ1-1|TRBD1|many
TGTGCCAGCAGTTTGAGGGGGCCGGACATTATGAACACTGAAGCTTTCTTT
CASSLRGPDIMNTEAFF
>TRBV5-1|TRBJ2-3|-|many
TGCGCCAGCAGCTTGTATATTGGAGATACGCAGTATTTT
CASSLYIGDTQYF
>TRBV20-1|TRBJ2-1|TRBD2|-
TGCAGTGCTAGAGGCCGTCCCAGCGGGATGATGGATGAGCAGTTCTTC
CSARGRPSGMMDEQFF
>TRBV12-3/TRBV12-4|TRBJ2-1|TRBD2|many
TGTGCCAGCGGGAACCCGCGACTAGCGGCCTACAATGAGCAGTTCTTC
CASGNPRLAAYNEQFF
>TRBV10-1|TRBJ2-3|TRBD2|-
TGCGCCAGCAGTGAGTCGGGGAGCGGGAGGCCAGATACGCAGTATTTT
CASSESGSGRPDTQYF
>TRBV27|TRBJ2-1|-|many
TGTGCCAGCAGTTTATCCCGTTCCAGGGAAATCGATGAGCAGTTCTTC
CASSLSRSREIDEQFF
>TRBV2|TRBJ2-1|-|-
TGTGCCAGCATTGGGACAAGGGGCTCCTACAATGAGCAGTTCTTC
CASIGTRGSYNEQFF
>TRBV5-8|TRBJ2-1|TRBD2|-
TGTGCCAGCAGCTTGTGGACTAGCGGGAACCCACCCCTGTTCTTC
CASSLWTSGNPPLFF
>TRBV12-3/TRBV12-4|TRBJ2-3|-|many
TGTGCCAGCAGTTCCGGGATCGGGGGCACAGATACGCAGTATTTT
CASSSGIGGTDTQYF
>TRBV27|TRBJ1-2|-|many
TGTGCCAGCAGTCCCAGGGGTAGGAACTATGGCTACACCTTC
CASSPRGRNYGYTF
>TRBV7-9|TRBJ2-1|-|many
TGTGCCAGCAGAGCGGTCGGCTCCTACAATGAGCAGTTCTTC
CASRAVGSYNEQFF
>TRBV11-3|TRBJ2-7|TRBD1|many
TGTGCCAGCAGCTTTTTGACAGGGGCCTCCTACGAGCAGTACTTC
CASSFLTGASYEQYF
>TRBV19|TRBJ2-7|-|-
TGTGCCAGTAGTATTCAGGTAGCGGTCTACGAGCAGTACTTC
CASSIQVAVYEQYF
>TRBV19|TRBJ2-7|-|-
TGTGCCAGTAGTATGACAGGAATCTCCTACGAGCAGTACTTC
CASSMTGISYEQYF
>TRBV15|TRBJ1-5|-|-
TGTGCCACCAGCAGAGATCTTAATAGCAATCAGCCCCAGCATTTT
CATSRDLNSNQPQHF
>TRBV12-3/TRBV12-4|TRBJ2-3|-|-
TGTGCCAGCTTAGAGAGTCCAGTTGGCACAGATACGCAGTATTTC
CASLESPVGTDTQYF
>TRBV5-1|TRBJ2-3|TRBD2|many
TGCGCCAGCAGCTTAAGCGGGAGGGCCGTTGATACGCAGTATTTT
CASSLSGRAVDTQYF
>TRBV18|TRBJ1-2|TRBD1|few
TGTGCCAGCTCACCTGACAGGGGAGTTGGCTATGGCTACACCTTC
CASSPDRGVGYGYTF
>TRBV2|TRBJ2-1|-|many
TGTGCCAGCAGGATCCACAATGAGCAGTTCTTC
CASRIHNEQFF
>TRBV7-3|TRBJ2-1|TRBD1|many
TGTGCCAGCAGCCCCTACCCAGACAGGGCGGGTGAGCAGTTCTTC
CASSPYPDRAGEQFF